This TCR beta chain was documented in a study of shared clonotypes between healthy human individuals. Whole-study findings and limits: Naive subsets, compared against memory subsets, generally had larger estimated richness values.

Profiled with immunoSEQ multiplex PCR; TCRdb holds only in-frame clones, not every one. The sample contains hundreds of thousands of clones, approximately 73% of which appear only once. V lost 6 bases and J lost 6; bases outside the gene matches: 4. Germline assignment: CDR1 KGHSH and CDR2 LQKENI. The CDR3 contains 14 residues. Note on this clone: Its antigen is undetermined. Other nucleotide sequences from this sample produce the same CDR3.

The clonotype originates from a woman between 25 and 40 years old in good health. The sequencing input was memory CD4+ T cells sorted from blood. The subset denotes: CD45RA-negative fraction. The V and J genes are TRBV18 and TRBJ1-5; 11 bases match TRBD1. Written as DNA, the CDR3 is TGTGCCAGCTCCACGGGGACAGGGGGTCAGCCCCAGCATTTT. As protein: CASSTGTGGQPQHF.